Sequencing of this T cell receptor (beta chain) was carried out in a study of OX40 agonist ivuxolimab in advanced cancers. Background on the whole study: The costimulatory receptor OX40 (CD134) was targeted by ivuxolimab, a fully human IgG2 agonistic monoclonal antibody. Intravenous ivuxolimab was administered to patients every 2 weeks at six dose levels: 0.01, 0.1, 0.3, 1.5, 3 and 10 mg/kg. Of the approximately 54 dose-escalation patients, hepatocellular carcinoma was present in about 20, melanoma in approximately 15, renal cell carcinoma in 9 and head and neck cancer in 9. The paper describes the monotherapy dose-escalation part (N of about 57 patients) of the phase I trial of ivuxolimab. In the dose-escalation cohort, roughly 80% of patients were male, and the mean age was approximately 60 years, with a range of 23 to 79. The purpose of peripheral TCRbeta sequencing was to test whether ivuxolimab changed TCR sequence diversity and led to clonal T-cell expansion. Partial responses occurred in three dose-escalation patients: two with cutaneous melanoma and one with hepatocellular carcinoma. Prior anti-PD-1, anti-PD-L1 or anti-CTLA-4 therapy was permitted, and checkpoint inhibitors had been received by around 40% of dose-escalation patients.

Results the study describes overall, beyond this receptor: In the 0.1-3.0 mg/kg groups, partial responders had among the lowest normalized peripheral clonal expansion, particularly in CD8+ T cells. On average, CD8+ T cells showed more expanded clones than CD4+ T cells after ivuxolimab. Low levels of normalized T-cell clonal expansion were also shown by some nonresponding patients. The antigen specificity of the clonally expanded peripheral T cells was not determined. At doses of 0.1 to 3.0 mg/kg, clonal expansion of both CD4+ and CD8+ T cells in blood was seen between baseline and week 6.

For sequencing of the TCRbeta CDR3 region, genomic DNA was extracted from the sorted cells. TCRbeta CDR3 regions were sequenced using the immunoSEQ Assay. TCRdb provides this immuneACCESS table in a form limited to in-frame rearrangements. Some clones are lacking; in checked studies, under half of them reflect an unresolved V gene, and why the rest are absent is not known. The sample has around 150,000 clones on record, approximately 90% of them singletons. Of the sample, approximately 1.1% falls within the top ten clones. Patients with autoimmune disease history or receiving systemic immunosuppression were excluded from the trial. Peripheral blood for TCR sequencing was collected from all dose cohorts at baseline, on cycle 4 day 1, and on cycle 7 day 1. The samples were taken from a phase I, first-in-human, multicenter, open-label dose-escalation trial of ivuxolimab. Adults with locally advanced or metastatic melanoma, renal cell, hepatocellular, or head and neck squamous cell carcinoma were enrolled in the trial. Before TCR sequencing, CD4+ T cells and CD8+ T cells from peripheral blood were sorted into separate populations.

Trimming removed 2 bases from V and 6 bases from J, leaving 11 bases between the germline ends. Including cysteine and phenylalanine, the CDR3 has 13 amino acids. Only CDR3 DNA remains: 39 bases, in frame from the first base. The germline V gene provides CDR1 SGDLS and CDR2 YYNGEE. A remark on this clone: Its antigen remains unidentified. Base qualities are not provided; no much larger clone lies one nucleotide away.

The TCR originated in an adult with an advanced solid tumor such as melanoma, head and neck, liver or kidney cancer. Sequencing was performed on CD4+ or CD8+ T cells sorted from blood, taken in a trial of the OX40 agonist ivuxolimab. The chain couples TRBV9 to TRBJ1-1, with the D gene not clear enough to name. The DNA reads TGTGCCAGCAGCGTTACATGGCTTTCTGAAGCTTTCTTT. Translated, this gives CASSVTWLSEAFF.